This entry concerns a single TCR beta chain. The data belong to a study of OX40 agonist ivuxolimab in advanced cancers. CDR1 is MGHRA and CDR2 is YSYEKL in the germline V gene. The germline V and J ends were trimmed by 1 base and 1 base, with 20 bases remaining between them. The CDR3 consists of 18 residues. Profiling relied on immunoSEQ multiplex PCR, and the TCRdb table lists in-frame clones only, not all of them. The table includes about 87,000 clones, approximately 87% detected once. Sequencing used CD4+ or CD8+ T cells sorted from blood, obtained in a trial of the OX40 agonist ivuxolimab. The chain combines TRBV4-1 with TRBJ2-7, with D maybe TRBD1 (6 bases). This receptor was taken from an adult with an advanced solid tumor such as melanoma, head and neck, liver or kidney cancer. The chain's CDR3 is CASSQVGRGNSGSYEQYF. Here the CDR3 DNA reads TGCGCCAGCAGCCAAGTGGGCAGGGGAAATTCAGGATCCTACGAGCAGTACTTC.